The 18 T cell receptor beta chains listed next were all sequenced from one sample in a study of blood T cell repertoires in COVID-19 (dated by TCRdb to the early 2020s). Libraries came from the immunoSEQ multiplex PCR assay. Sourced from immuneACCESS, this table was stored by TCRdb with only in-frame sequences that have V and J called. A share of the clones is absent; for the studies checked, an unresolved V gene accounts for under half, and the remainder has no known explanation. The sample table holds around 26,000 clones, of which 80% to 95% were seen once. The top ten hold around 2% of the sample. The sample comprised peripheral blood. The receptors were sampled from a human donor in a cohort sampled during active COVID-19.

This chain links TRBV6-4 with TRBJ2-2; no firm D call. The CDR3 runs 14 residues. CDR1 and CDR2 (germline): MRHNA, SNTAGT. V dropped 5 bases and J dropped 0 bases, with 7 bases sitting between them. The CDR3 sequence: CASSQSANTGELFF. Here the CDR3 DNA reads TGTGCCAGCAGTCAGTCAGCGAACACCGGGGAGCTGTTTTTT.

The V and J genes are TRBV5-1 and TRBJ2-5; possible D gene TRBD1, 6 bases. The ends were cut back, 2 bases at V and 4 bases at J, with 15 bases in the middle. The length of the CDR3 is 15 residues. Germline values: CDR1 SGHRS, CDR2 YFSETQ. Here the CDR3 reads CASSFNTGPPETQYF. CDR3 nucleotide sequence: TGCGCCAGCAGCTTCAATACAGGGCCTCCAGAGACCCAGTACTTC.

The chain employs TRBV9 and TRBJ2-2; TRBD2 matches at 8 bases. The trim removed 1 base at V and 6 bases at J, leaving 11 bases unmatched. CDR1 and CDR2 from the germline V gene are SGDLS and YYNGEE. This CDR3 has 17 residues. The CDR3 reads CASSVIPGGTPAGELFF. DNA of the CDR3: TGTGCCAGCAGCGTAATTCCGGGGGGGACCCCCGCCGGGGAGCTGTTTTTT.

V is TRBV20-1 and J is TRBJ2-3; 7 positions match TRBD2. The V gene's germline CDR1 is DFQATT and CDR2 SNEGSKA (reference sequence). The junction had 3 bases not matched to a gene; V was cut back by 3 bases and J by 0 bases. This CDR3 is 14 amino acids long. CDR3 protein: CSASGRGSTDTQYF. CDR3 nucleotides: TGCAGTGCTAGTGGGCGGGGGAGCACAGATACGCAGTATTTT.

This chain links TRBV7-2 with TRBJ1-5; 9 bases map to TRBD1. The J segment lost 5 bases and the V segment lost 5 bases, leaving 4 bases of the junction unmatched. Germline loops: CDR1 SGHTA, CDR2 FQGNSA. CDR3 length: 14 amino acids. The CDR3 region has the DNA TGTGCCAGCAGCCGGGACAGGGTGGATCAGCCCCAGCATTTT. This sequence encodes CASSRDRVDQPQHF.

The chain employs TRBV11-2 and TRBJ1-1, with D possibly matching TRBD1 (5 bases). CDR1 and CDR2 (germline): SGHAT, FQNNGV. Trimming stripped 5 bases from V and 11 bases from J, with 12 bases between. The CDR3 sequence is 11 residues long. CDR3 nucleotide sequence: TGTGCCAGCAGCCCCTGGGGGGTGGCTTTCTTT. This translates into CASSPWGVAFF.

CDR3 loop: CASSFGTGGRMNTEAFF. In DNA, the CDR3 is TGTGCCAGCAGCTTTGGGACAGGGGGTCGGATGAACACTGAAGCTTTCTTT. The V call is TRBV7-8, the J call TRBJ1-1, with 11 bases aligning to TRBD1. CDR1 is SGHVS, CDR2 FQNEAQ, per germline. The junction had 6 bases not matched to a gene; V was cut back by 3 bases and J by 0 bases. The CDR3 runs 17 residues.

This chain joins TRBV6-5 and TRBJ1-1, with 7 bases fitting TRBD1. The CDR3 has 14 residues. The V gene's germline CDR1 is MNHEY and CDR2 SVGAGI. The junction had 5 bases not matched to a gene; V was cut back by 6 bases and J by 1 base. The CDR3: CASRMDRRNTEAFF. Here the CDR3 DNA reads TGTGCCAGCAGAATGGACAGGAGGAACACTGAAGCTTTCTTT.

V gene TRBV23-1 combines with J gene TRBJ2-7; D is possibly TRBD2 (5 bases). TRBV23-1 is an ORF, and what it does is uncertain. V was cut by 3 bases and J by 3 bases, with 21 bases left in between. CDR3 length: 17 amino acids. The CDR3 DNA reads TGCGCCAGCAGTCACTCGAGACCCGTACTAGGTAACTACGAGCAGTACTTC. Its translation: CASSHSRPVLGNYEQYF.

This clone appeared once. The chain has TRBV30 and TRBJ1-3, with TRBD1 matching 7 bases. CDR1 is GTSNPN, CDR2 SVGIG, per germline (reference sequence). The CDR3 spans 17 residues. Trimming removed 1 base from V and 0 bases from J; junction bases left unmatched: 9. CDR3 sequence reads: CAWSAPGQRISGNTIYF. In DNA, the CDR3 is TGTGCCTGGAGTGCACCGGGACAGCGAATCTCTGGAAACACCATATATTTT.

The chain is built from TRBV19 and TRBJ2-6, with TRBD1 identical over 7 bases. The ends lost 6 bases at V and 0 bases at J; junction bases unmatched: 8. CDR1 and CDR2 (germline): LNHDA, SQIVND (reference sequence). The CDR3 contains 17 residues. The CDR3 here is CASSRTGQFSGANVLTF. In nucleotides, the CDR3 is TGTGCCAGTAGCCGGACAGGCCAATTCTCTGGGGCCAACGTCCTGACTTTC.

The V gene is TRBV5-1, the J gene TRBJ2-4, with D possibly being TRBD1 (5 bases). The CDR3 spans 15 residues. The ends were cut back, 0 bases at V and 0 bases at J, with 7 bases in the middle. Germline CDR1 is SGHRS and CDR2 is YFSETQ. For the CDR3, the DNA is TGCGCCAGCAGCTTGGGACAGTTAGCCAAAAACATTCAGTACTTC. Its protein product is CASSLGQLAKNIQYF.

CDR3 in amino acids: CASSIVGGQVSLNTEAFF. The CDR3 bases are TGTGCCAGTAGTATAGTCGGTGGACAGGTCTCATTGAACACTGAAGCTTTCTTT. The chain is built from TRBV19 and TRBJ1-1, with 7 nucleotides matching TRBD1. The CDR3 has 18 residues. Germline-derived CDR1 and CDR2 are LNHDA and SQIVND (reference sequence). V lost 1 base to trimming and J lost 0 bases; unmatched junction nucleotides: 11.

The V and J genes are TRBV28 and TRBJ1-2; 9 bases fit TRBD1. The CDR3 extends over 14 amino acids. Germline CDR1 is MDHEN and CDR2 is SYDVKM. V was pared by 5 bases and J by 4 bases, with 5 bases of the junction left unmatched. The CDR3, as DNA: TGTGCCAGCAGTCGGGGACAGGGAGTCTATGGCTACACCTTC. Its protein is CASSRGQGVYGYTF.

A single count supports this clone. The rearrangement links TRBV6-5 to TRBJ2-1, with 7 bases fitting TRBD1. The germline CDR1 and CDR2 sequences are MNHEY and SVGAGI. The CDR3 is 14 amino acids. Germline trimming cut 6 bases from V and 6 bases from J; bases unmatched to any gene: 8. For the CDR3, the DNA is TGTGCCAGCAGCCGCGGACAGGATACCAATGAGCAGTTCTTC. This codes for CASSRGQDTNEQFF.

V is TRBV7-2 and J is TRBJ2-1, with TRBD2 as a possible D gene (5 bases). V lost 5 bases, J lost 4 bases, and 9 bases lay in between. This CDR3 comprises 13 residues. Germline CDR1 reads SGHTA; CDR2 reads FQGNSA. The chain's CDR3 is CASSKDLYNEQFF. In DNA, the CDR3 is TGTGCCAGCAGCAAGGACTTGTACAATGAGCAGTTCTTC.

The chain recombines TRBV6-5 with TRBJ2-3; D unresolved. V lost 2 bases and J 4 bases, leaving 10 bases between the germline ends. The CDR3 is 14 residues long. From germline, CDR1 is MNHEY and CDR2 SVGAGI. This CDR3 is CASSYASLADTQYF. The CDR3 DNA reads TGTGCCAGCAGTTACGCCAGTCTGGCAGATACGCAGTATTTT.

The genes are TRBV28 and TRBJ2-1; TRBD1 aligns across 8 bases. Germline CDR1 is MDHEN and CDR2 is SYDVKM. The CDR3 length is 15 residues. J lost 9 bases, V lost 2 bases, and 9 bases had no gene match. The CDR3 DNA sequence: TGTGCCAGCAGTTTACGGGACAGGTCGGGGTTTGAGCAGTTCTTC. The encoded protein is CASSLRDRSGFEQFF.